The 4 T cell receptor beta chains listed next were all sequenced from one sample in a study of beta chain features in type 1 diabetes (dated by TCRdb to the late 2010s). What the research found in general, with its limitations: In all four CD4+ subsets, TCRB CDR3 length was moderately but significantly shorter in type 1 diabetes patients.

Their recognized antigens are unknown. Preparation of the library involved the immunoSEQ multiplex PCR assay. The High Capacity cDNA Reverse Transcription Kit was used to reverse transcribe all of the isolated RNA, meaning that expressed TCRB transcripts were what got sequenced. TCRdb obtained this table from immuneACCESS and retained in-frame rearrangements with V and J assigned. These tables miss some clones; where compared with another copy, unresolved V genes account for less than half of the shortfall, and the remainder is unexplained. For this sample the table gives 250,000 to 300,000 clones, of which 24% were detected only once. The top ten constitute roughly 0.013% of the sample. Sequencing used naive CD4+ T cells from blood. Sample cell subset or site, as interpreted from the label and publication: true naive CD4+ T cells. These receptors were taken from a woman aged 30 to 39 with type 1 diabetes.

This chain joins TRBV7-9 and TRBJ1-1, with D tentatively TRBD1 (6 bases). Trimming stripped 1 base from V and 1 base from J, with 10 bases between. CDR1 is SEHNR, CDR2 FQNEAQ, per germline (reference sequence). CDR3 size: 15 residues. This chain's CDR3 is CASSLDQGSNTEAFF. CDR3 DNA sequence: TGTGCCAGCAGCTTAGATCAGGGGTCGAACACTGAAGCTTTCTTT. Using reference TRBV7-9 and TRBJ1-1 for the parts outside the CDR3, the full variable domain is DTGVSQNPRHKITKRGQNVTFRCDPISEHNRLYWYRQTLGQGPEFLTYFQNEAQLEKSRLLSDRFSAERPKGSFSTLEIQRTEQGDSAMYLCASSLDQGSNTEAFFGQGTRLTVV.

The J gene is TRBJ1-1, the V gene TRBV25-1; a weak D match, TRBD1 (5 bases). V was shortened by 5 bases and J by 4 bases, with 11 bases between the two germline ends. CDR1 and CDR2 from the germline V gene are MGHDK and SYGVNS. The CDR3 has 13 residues. CDR3 in amino acids: CASSSPGGTEAFF. The CDR3 DNA is TGTGCCAGCAGTTCCCCCGGGGGCACTGAAGCTTTCTTT. The full variable domain, with the rest looked up from reference TRBV25-1 and TRBJ1-1, is EADIYQTPRYLVIGTGKKITLECSQTMGHDKMYWYQQDPGMELHLIHYSYGVNSTEKGDLSSESTVSRIRTEHFPLTLESARPSHTSQYLCASSSPGGTEAFFGQGTRLTVV.

V gene TRBV5-1 combines with J gene TRBJ2-7; D possibly corresponds to TRBD2 (5 bases). Germline V lookup: CDR1 SGHRS, CDR2 YFSETQ. This CDR3 is 15 amino acids long. The germline V and J ends were trimmed by 4 bases and 0 bases, with 14 bases remaining between them. CDR3 in DNA: TGCGCCAGCAGCAAGACGGGGTTCCCCTCCTACGAGCAGTACTTC. It is translated as CASSKTGFPSYEQYF.

J is TRBJ2-2 and V is TRBV9; no definite D call. Trimming took 4 bases from V and 0 from J, leaving 10 bases between them. Germline V gene data show CDR1 as SGDLS and CDR2 as YYNGEE. This CDR3 is built from 15 residues. The chain's CDR3 is CASSPRQSNTGELFF. The CDR3, as DNA: TGTGCCAGCAGCCCCAGGCAGTCGAACACCGGGGAGCTGTTTTTT.